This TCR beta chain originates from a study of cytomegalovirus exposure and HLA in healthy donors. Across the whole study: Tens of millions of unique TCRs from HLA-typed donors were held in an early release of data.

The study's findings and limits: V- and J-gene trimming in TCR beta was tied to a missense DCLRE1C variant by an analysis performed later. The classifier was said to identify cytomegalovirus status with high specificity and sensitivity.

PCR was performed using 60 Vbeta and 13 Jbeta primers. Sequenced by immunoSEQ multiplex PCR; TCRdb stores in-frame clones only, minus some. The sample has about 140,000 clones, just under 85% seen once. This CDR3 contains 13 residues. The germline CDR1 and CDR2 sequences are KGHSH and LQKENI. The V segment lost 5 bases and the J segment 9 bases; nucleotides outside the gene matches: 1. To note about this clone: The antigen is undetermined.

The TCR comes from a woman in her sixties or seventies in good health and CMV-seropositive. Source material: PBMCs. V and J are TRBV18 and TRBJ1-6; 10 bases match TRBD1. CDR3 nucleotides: TGTGCCAGCTCAAGGACAGGGGGTTCACCCCTCCACTTT. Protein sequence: CASSRTGGSPLHF.